This TCR beta chain was sequenced for a study of blood T cell repertoires in COVID-19. As for the study in general: Collection of acute and convalescent COVID-19 samples took place in the United States, Italy and Spain. PBMCs, B-cell-depleted T cells, or T cells were the source of the cDNA or gDNA that made up the material.

In the authors' methods: Amplifying reference gene primers gave estimates of nucleated cell counts. Using immunoSEQ multiplex PCR, the repertoire was profiled, and TCRdb retains in-frame clones only, with some absent. That table gives V, J and clone size, and the DNA gave D and trimming. The data show roughly 120,000 clones, roughly 80% seen once. This CDR3 is 13 amino acids long. Trimming removed 5 bases from V and 6 bases from J; junction bases left unmatched: 4. Germline V CDR1 and CDR2: MDHEN, SYDVKM. The sequenced sample was peripheral blood. The rearrangement uses TRBV28 and TRBJ2-1; 7 nucleotides agree with TRBD2. The origin of this receptor is a man aged 45-65 years with acute or convalescent COVID-19. The CDR3 bases are TGTGCCAGCAGTCCGGGGACTACCAATGAGCAGTTCTTC. It specifies CASSPGTTNEQFF. Variable domain in full (rest from reference TRBV28 and TRBJ2-1): DVKVTQSSRYLVKRTGEKVFLECVQDMDHENMFWYRQDPGLGLRLIYFSYDVKMKEKGDIPEGYSVSREKKERFSLILESASTNQTSMYLCASSPGTTNEQFFGPGTRLTVL.